At least ten counts were recorded for the clone carrying this TCR beta chain. These data are taken from a study of T-cell reconstitution after alpha-beta-depleted transplantation in children. The library targeted TCRbeta and was prepared with unique molecular identifiers. TCRdb passed the PCR reads through MiXCR, listing each CDR3 protein once. The table includes roughly 220,000 distinct CDR3 sequences, about 11% detected once. The germline gives CDR1 MNHEY, CDR2 SVGEGT. The CDR3 has 16 amino acids. The ends were cut back, 3 bases at V and 2 bases at J, with 17 bases in the middle. This material consisted of PBMCs from the stem cell graft donor, taken from the stem cell graft. The V call is TRBV6-2 or TRBV6-3, the J call TRBJ2-7; weak D call: TRBD2 (5 bases). The TCR was taken from a human donor who donated a stem cell graft to a child with acute lymphoblastic leukemia. CDR3 bases: TGTGCCAGCAGTTATGTGAGAGGGAGTGTAGCCTACGAGCAGTACTTC. Protein sequence: CASSYVRGSVAYEQYF.